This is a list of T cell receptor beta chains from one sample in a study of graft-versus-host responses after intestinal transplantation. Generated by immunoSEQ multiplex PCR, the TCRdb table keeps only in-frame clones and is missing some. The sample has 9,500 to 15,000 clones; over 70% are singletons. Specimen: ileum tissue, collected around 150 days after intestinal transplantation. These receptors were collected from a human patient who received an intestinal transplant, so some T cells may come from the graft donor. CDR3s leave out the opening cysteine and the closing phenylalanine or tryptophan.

ASRWGQGSSPLH TRBV28
ASSQGQGNQPQH TRBV4-3
ASRGTGGAGEQF TRBV7-2
ASSPRGQGSLGANVLT TRBV18
ASSLSPEREKLF TRBV5-4
SVVGMREHNEQF TRBV29-1
ASSEAESGFYGYT TRBV2
ASSLWGDQPQH TRBV5-5
ASRETSGSYSDTQY TRBV5-4
ASSDRGFYNSPLH TRBV5-1
ASTVTSTRAYEQY TRBV6-1
ASSSTGSLRAQY TRBV5-4
AWSPDGGTFSNSPLH TRBV30
ASSVAGLAQYTGELF TRBV9
ASSQEEGSSYEQY TRBV4-2
ASSLAGDTDTQY TRBV6-1
AIRTLAGGAYNEQF TRBV10-3
ASSSKREVYEQY TRBV7-2
AAGAFTGELF TRBV28
ASTMIAIKETQY TRBV4-3
ASSSWVGGLADTQY TRBV11-1
ASSPPPWPEAF TRBV19
ASSPGLPYEQY TRBV4-2
ASSPTGSYGYT TRBV7-3
ASSALTSGGGETQY TRBV7-3
ASSQQGNQPQH TRBV4-2
ASSPLADEQY TRBV6-6
ASGSGSTDTQY TRBV7-3
ASSFLAGGMTGELF TRBV7-3
ASSSPGTRLNNEQF TRBV7-2
ASSGPTGGAGETQY TRBV2
ASSLTGGRFSPLH TRBV7-3
ASTRGGRYNEQF TRBV2
SARPTGGAF TRBV20-1
ASSKDRLNVRWPYGYT TRBV21-1
ASRGDRDRVNTGELF TRBV2
ASKQGAAYEQY TRBV27
ASSFLTESPLH TRBV27
SVEDQAGGLYNEQF TRBV29-1
ASSLFRGDSGANVLT TRBV27
ASSLSYTEAF TRBV28
ASSEAPGIYGYT TRBV6-1
ASSQDYKSLQETQY TRBV4-3
ASSHRGTDTQY TRBV5-6
ASSPGGGSEYSPLH TRBV7-3
ASRPRLGPNEQY TRBV27
ASSEAGVHEQF TRBV28
ASSLRRGNTEAF TRBV5-1
ASSLELAGGADTQY TRBV11-2
ASSGGGSYEQY TRBV11-3
ASSIVGGWETQY TRBV19
ASSLTSVRMGEQY TRBV7-2